This T cell receptor beta chain derives from a study of Graves' ophthalmopathy and Graves' hyperthyroidism. Study conclusions and caveats: A 13-signature model separated ophthalmopathy from stable hyperthyroidism, reaching 85% to 90% sensitivity and less than 82% specificity cross-validated.

V lost 6 bases, J lost 3 bases, and 18 bases lay in between. Germline-derived CDR1 and CDR2 are WSHSY and SAAADI. The CDR3 has 16 amino acids. The authors amplified TCR beta CDR3 regions, and they did so from RNA transcripts for repertoire sequencing. The library came from an HTBI-primed first-round RT-PCR and a second-round multiplex PCR. TCRdb processed the multiplex PCR reads anew with MiXCR; each CDR3 protein has one entry. The repertoire holds more than 550,000 distinct CDR3 sequences, with about two fifths as singletons. A single count supports this clonotype. What it binds is not known. The specimen sequenced was peripheral blood. V and J are TRBV10-2 and TRBJ1-3, with D perhaps TRBD1 (5 bases). The receptor was derived from an adult man with Graves' ophthalmopathy. Written as DNA, the CDR3 is TGCGCCAGCAGCGCCGGGACGCCGGGCGTTGGAAACACCATATATTTT. Its protein product is CASSAGTPGVGNTIYF.